This TCR beta chain appears in the sequencing data of a study of human T cells and chemical hapten exposure. MiXCR was run by TCRdb on the RACE reads, yielding one entry per CDR3 protein. This repertoire shows around 130,000 distinct CDR3 sequences, approximately 12% found once; its top ten account for about 1.3%. Described time point: patch test 2, 6 weeks after DPC sensitization. Treatment described: therapeutic diphenylcyclopropenone sensitization with weekly scalp DPC. V dropped 5 bases and J dropped 5; count of bases not matched to a gene: 11. There are 16 residues in the CDR3. CDR1 and CDR2 (germline): LNHDA, SQIVND (reference sequence).

Specimen: whole blood, collected in connection with sensitization to the hapten diphenylcyclopropenone (DPC). This rearrangement joins TRBV19 to TRBJ2-1, with 8 bases fitting TRBD2. This TCR came from a woman aged 45 to 65 with alopecia areata. Some clones in this sample may be carry-over from other donors' samples. CDR3 DNA sequence: TGTGCCAGTAGTTCGTCGCGGGGGGCGGGAAACAATGAGCAGTTCTTC. Encoded protein: CASSSSRGAGNNEQFF.